This TCR beta chain was found in a study of blood T cell repertoires in COVID-19. Across the study: Nucleic acid was either cDNA or gDNA, and it came from T cells, B-cell-depleted T cells, or PBMCs.

Only in-frame clones appear in the TCRdb table, and some are missing; sequencing was by immunoSEQ multiplex PCR. This table holds under 300,000 clones, 70% to 90% found once. Sequences were obtained from PBMCs or T cells enriched from blood (not recorded which). The sequence was collected from a woman between 50 and 59 years old who had recovered from COVID-19.

The CDR3 DNA reads TGTGCCAGCAGTTTAGCTCAGGGGACAGTGGCTTTCTTT. Translation gives CASSLAQGTVAFF. This chain joins TRBV12-3 or TRBV12-4 and TRBJ1-1; 7 bases fit TRBD1. V shed 0 bases and J 11 bases; nucleotides not matched to a gene: 6. CDR3 size: 13 residues.